This T cell receptor (beta chain) was captured in a study of cytomegalovirus exposure and HLA in healthy donors. About the study: A later analysis reported the approximately 120 validation repertoires used the same platform as the roughly 700 first-cohort repertoires. Study results and limitations: First-cohort TCR clusters tended to co-occur in the roughly 130 validation repertoires, a later analysis found.

Turning to this clone: Its antigen is still unknown.

The repertoire was sequenced with immunoSEQ multiplex PCR; TCRdb's copy has only in-frame clones and lacks some. The sample contains over 100,000 clones, around nine tenths of which appear only once. V shed 10 bases and J shed 0 bases, with 13 bases lying between them. The V gene's germline CDR1 is MDHEN and CDR2 SYDVKM. The CDR3 is made up of 14 amino acids. J is TRBJ2-1 and V is TRBV28, with D possibly being TRBD1 (5 bases). The material sequenced was PBMCs. The receptor was derived from a woman between 18 and 29 years old in good health and CMV-seronegative. The CDR3 nucleotides read TGTGCCACTAGACAGCCCGACTCCTACAATGAGCAGTTCTTC. It yields the protein CATRQPDSYNEQFF.